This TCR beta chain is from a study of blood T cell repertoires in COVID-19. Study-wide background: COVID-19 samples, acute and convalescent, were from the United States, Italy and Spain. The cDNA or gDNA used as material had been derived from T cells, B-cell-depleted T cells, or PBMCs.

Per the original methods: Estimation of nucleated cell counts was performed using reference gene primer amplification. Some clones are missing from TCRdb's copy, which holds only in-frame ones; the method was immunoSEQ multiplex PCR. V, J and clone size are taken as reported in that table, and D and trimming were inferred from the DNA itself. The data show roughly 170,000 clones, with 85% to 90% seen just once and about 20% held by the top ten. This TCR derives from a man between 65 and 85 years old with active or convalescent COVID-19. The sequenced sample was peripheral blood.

Here the CDR3 DNA reads TGTGCCAGCAGCGGGACTAGTTCCGGGGAGCTGTTTTTT. The encoded protein is CASSGTSSGELFF. The chain is built from TRBV12-3 or TRBV12-4 and TRBJ2-2, with 8 bases fitting TRBD2. The CDR3 totals 13 residues. The V segment lost 6 bases and the J segment 6 bases; nucleotides outside the gene matches: 3.